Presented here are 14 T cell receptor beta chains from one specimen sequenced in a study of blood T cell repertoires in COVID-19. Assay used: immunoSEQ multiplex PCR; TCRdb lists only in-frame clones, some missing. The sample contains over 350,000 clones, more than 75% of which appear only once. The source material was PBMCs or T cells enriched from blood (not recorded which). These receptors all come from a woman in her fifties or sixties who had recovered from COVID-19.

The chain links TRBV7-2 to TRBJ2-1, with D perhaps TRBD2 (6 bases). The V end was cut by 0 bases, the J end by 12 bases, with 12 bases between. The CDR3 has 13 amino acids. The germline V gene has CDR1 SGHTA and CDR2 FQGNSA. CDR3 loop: CASSLAARRGQFF. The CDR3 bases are TGTGCCAGCAGCTTAGCCGCCCGGAGGGGGCAGTTCTTC.

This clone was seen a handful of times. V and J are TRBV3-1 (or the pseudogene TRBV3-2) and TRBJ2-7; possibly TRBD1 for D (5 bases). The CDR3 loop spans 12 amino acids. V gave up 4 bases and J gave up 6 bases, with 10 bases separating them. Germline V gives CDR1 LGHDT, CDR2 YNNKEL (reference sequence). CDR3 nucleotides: TGTGCCAGCAGCCGCAGGGTTTCCGAGCAGTACTTC. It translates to CASSRRVSEQYF.

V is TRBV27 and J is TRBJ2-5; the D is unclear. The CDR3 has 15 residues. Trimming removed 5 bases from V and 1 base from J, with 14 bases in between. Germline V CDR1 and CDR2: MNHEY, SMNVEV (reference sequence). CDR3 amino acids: CASSPLALSQETQYF. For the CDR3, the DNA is TGTGCCAGCAGTCCCCTGGCCCTCTCCCAAGAGACCCAGTACTTC.

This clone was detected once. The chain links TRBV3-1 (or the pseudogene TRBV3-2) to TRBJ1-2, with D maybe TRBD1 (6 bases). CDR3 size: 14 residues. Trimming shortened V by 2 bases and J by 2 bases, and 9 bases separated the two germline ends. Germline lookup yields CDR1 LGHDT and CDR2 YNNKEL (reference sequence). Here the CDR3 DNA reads TGTGCCAGCAGCCAAACTGGGGGCAACTATGGCTACACCTTC. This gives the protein CASSQTGGNYGYTF.

The CDR3 region is CAWGMGLLSTDTQYF. DNA of the CDR3: TGTGCCTGGGGTATGGGGCTTCTTAGCACAGATACGCAGTATTTT. This chain joins TRBV30 and TRBJ2-3; a weak D match, TRBD1 (5 bases). This CDR3 comprises 15 residues. V lost 5 bases and J 0 bases, leaving 15 bases between the germline ends. Germline values: CDR1 GTSNPN, CDR2 SVGIG (reference sequence).

The CDR3 loop reads CASSAWGGTGELFF. The CDR3 DNA is TGTGCCAGCAGCGCCTGGGGGGGGACCGGGGAGCTGTTTTTT. The rearrangement links TRBV14 to TRBJ2-2, with TRBD2 identical over 7 bases. Germline trimming cut 5 bases from V and 5 bases from J; bases unmatched to any gene: 5. The CDR3 has 14 residues. Germline V lookup: CDR1 SGHDN, CDR2 FVKESK.

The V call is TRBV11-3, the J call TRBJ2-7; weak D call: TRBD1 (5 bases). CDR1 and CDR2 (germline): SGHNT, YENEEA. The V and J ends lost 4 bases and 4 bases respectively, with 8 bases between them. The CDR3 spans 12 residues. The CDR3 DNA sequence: TGTGCCAGCAGCTCCCAGGGATACGAGCAGTACTTC. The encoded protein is CASSSQGYEQYF.

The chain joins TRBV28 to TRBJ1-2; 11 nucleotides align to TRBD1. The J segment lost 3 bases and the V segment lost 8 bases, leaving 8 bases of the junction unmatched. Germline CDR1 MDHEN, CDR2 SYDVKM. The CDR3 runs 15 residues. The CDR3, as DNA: TGTGCCAGCTTTGGACAGGGGGCTTTTCACTATGGCTACACCTTC. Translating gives CASFGQGAFHYGYTF.

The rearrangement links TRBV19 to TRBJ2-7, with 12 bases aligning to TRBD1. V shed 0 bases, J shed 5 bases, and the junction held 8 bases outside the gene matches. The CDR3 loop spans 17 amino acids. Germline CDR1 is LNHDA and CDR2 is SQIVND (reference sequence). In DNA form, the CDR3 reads TGTGCCAGTAGTATAGATCCCCGGGACAGGGGGCTCGACGAGCAGTACTTC. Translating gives CASSIDPRDRGLDEQYF.

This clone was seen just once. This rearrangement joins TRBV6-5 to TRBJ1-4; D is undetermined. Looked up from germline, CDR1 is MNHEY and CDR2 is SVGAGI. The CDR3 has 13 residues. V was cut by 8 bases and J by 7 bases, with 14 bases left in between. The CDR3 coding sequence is TGTGCCAGCCGCCTATTCGGGAGTGAAAAACTGTTTTTT. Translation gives CASRLFGSEKLFF.

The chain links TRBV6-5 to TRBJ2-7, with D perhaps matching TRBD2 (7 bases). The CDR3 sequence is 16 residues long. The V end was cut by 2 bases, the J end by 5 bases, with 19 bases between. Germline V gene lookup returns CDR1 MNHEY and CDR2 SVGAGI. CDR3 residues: CASSYPVGAGADEQYF. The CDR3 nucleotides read TGTGCCAGCAGTTACCCCGTGGGGGCGGGGGCGGACGAGCAGTACTTC.

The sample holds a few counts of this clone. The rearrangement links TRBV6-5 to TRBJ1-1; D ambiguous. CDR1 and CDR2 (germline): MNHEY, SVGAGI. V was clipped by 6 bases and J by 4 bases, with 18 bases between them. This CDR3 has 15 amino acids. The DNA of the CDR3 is TGTGCCAGCAGGCTAAGTGAGATTAGCTCCACTGAAGCTTTCTTT. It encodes CASRLSEISSTEAFF.

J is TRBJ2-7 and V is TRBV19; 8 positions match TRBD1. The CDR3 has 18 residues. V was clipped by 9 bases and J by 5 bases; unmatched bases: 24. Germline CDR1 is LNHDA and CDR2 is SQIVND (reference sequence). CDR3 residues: CASSLGPGGGHVVNEQYF. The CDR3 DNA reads TGTGCCAGCTCATTGGGGCCAGGGGGCGGTCACGTCGTAAACGAGCAGTACTTC.

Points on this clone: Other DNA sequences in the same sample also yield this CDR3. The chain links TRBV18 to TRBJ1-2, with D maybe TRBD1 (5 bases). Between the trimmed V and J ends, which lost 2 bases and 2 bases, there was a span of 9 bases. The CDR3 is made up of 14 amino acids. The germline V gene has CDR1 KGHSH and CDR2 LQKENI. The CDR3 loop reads CASSPGAENYGYTF. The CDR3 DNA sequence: TGTGCCAGCTCACCAGGGGCAGAGAACTATGGCTACACCTTC.